These 29 T cell receptor beta chains came from one sample sequenced in a study of PD-L1 blockade in urothelial cancer. The method was immunoSEQ multiplex PCR; TCRdb's version includes in-frame clones alone and lacks a portion of them. The table lists around 60,000 clones, around 81% of them singletons. The time point denotes: pretreatment peripheral blood. The specimen was PBMCs, collected around atezolizumab (anti-PD-L1) treatment. The source is an older man with urothelial cancer.

The rearrangement links TRBV2 to TRBJ2-5, with TRBD2 as a possible D gene (7 bases). Trimming cost V 6 bases and J 5 bases, with 25 bases left between them. Per the germline V gene, CDR1 is SNHLY and CDR2 is FYNNEI. The CDR3 covers 17 residues. CDR3 sequence reads: CASSATGLRGLMETQYF. The CDR3 DNA is TGTGCCAGCAGCGCCACGGGACTACGGGGGCTGATGGAGACCCAGTACTTC.

This chain uses TRBV5-1 with TRBJ2-7; D gene ambiguous. V was cut by 0 bases and J by 0 bases, with 7 bases left in between. The CDR3 has 14 amino acids. Per the germline V gene, CDR1 is SGHRS and CDR2 is YFSETQ. The chain's CDR3 is CASSLDASSYEQYF. CDR3 nucleotides: TGCGCCAGCAGCTTGGACGCCAGCTCCTACGAGCAGTACTTC.

This clone has only one observation. The chain links TRBV30 to TRBJ1-2; no reliable D call. This CDR3 has 15 residues. CDR1 GTSNPN and CDR2 SVGIG come from the germline V gene (reference sequence). V was shortened by 0 bases and J by 0 bases, with 11 bases between the two germline ends. As DNA, the CDR3 is TGTGCCTGGAGTGTTCTCCGAAACTCTAACTATGGCTACACCTTC. It codes for CAWSVLRNSNYGYTF.

The chain joins TRBV5-1 to TRBJ2-7, with 9 positions matching TRBD1. V lost 7 bases to trimming and J lost 1 base; unmatched junction nucleotides: 6. The CDR3 is 14 residues long. Germline CDR1 reads SGHRS; CDR2 reads YFSETQ. The CDR3, as DNA: TGCGCCAGCTCTAGGGGACAGGGATCCTACGAGCAGTACTTC. It is translated as CASSRGQGSYEQYF. The variable domain in full, completed from reference TRBV5-1 and TRBJ2-7, reads KAGVTQTPRYLIKTRGQQVTLSCSPISGHRSVSWYQQTPGQGLQFLFEYFSETQRNKGNFPGRFSGRQFSNSRSEMNVSTLELGDSALYLCASSRGQGSYEQYFGPGTRLTVT.

The rearrangement links TRBV5-1 to TRBJ2-4, with D maybe TRBD1 (5 bases). CDR3 length equals 16 residues. CDR1 and CDR2 from the germline V gene are SGHRS and YFSETQ. Trimming shortened V by 1 base and J by 4 bases, and 15 bases separated the two germline ends. This CDR3 is CASSLRDSRRKNIQYF. The CDR3 DNA reads TGCGCCAGCAGCTTGCGAGACAGCAGGCGAAAAAACATTCAGTACTTC.

V is TRBV5-6 and J is TRBJ2-5, with 10 bases matching TRBD2. Germline CDR1 SGHDT, CDR2 YYEEEE. The CDR3 covers 14 residues. The V segment lost 6 bases and the J segment 5 bases; nucleotides outside the gene matches: 7. CDR3 in amino acids: CASTQAGGPETQYF. The DNA for the CDR3 is TGTGCCAGCACCCAAGCGGGAGGGCCTGAGACCCAGTACTTC. The variable domain in full, with the rest retrieved from reference TRBV5-6 and TRBJ2-5, is DAGVTQSPTHLIKTRGQQVTLRCSPKSGHDTVSWYQQALGQGPQFIFQYYEEEERQRGNFPDRFSGHQFPNYSSELNVNALLLGDSALYLCASTQAGGPETQYFGPGTRLLVL.

The chain carries TRBV5-1 and TRBJ1-1; weak D call: TRBD1 (6 bases). Trimming took off 4 bases at V and 4 bases at J, with 17 bases between the two ends. CDR3 length equals 15 residues. CDR1 SGHRS and CDR2 YFSETQ come from the germline V gene. CDR3: CASSTSTGIGTEAFF. The CDR3 DNA follows: TGCGCCAGCAGCACTTCCACAGGGATCGGCACTGAAGCTTTCTTT.

The chain couples TRBV19 to TRBJ2-3, with 7 bases fitting TRBD1. The CDR3 has 15 amino acids. CDR1 and CDR2 (germline): LNHDA, SQIVND (reference sequence). Trimming at V came to 5 bases and at J to 0 bases, leaving 5 bases not matched to a gene. The CDR3 sequence is CASSRKGQSTDTQYF. The DNA for the CDR3 is TGTGCCAGTAGTCGAAAGGGACAGAGCACAGATACGCAGTATTTT.

This chain links TRBV19 with TRBJ2-1; 13 bases align to TRBD2. CDR3 length: 16 residues. Unmatched junction bases numbered 13, after V lost 8 bases and J lost 9 bases. Germline V gene sequence: CDR1 LNHDA, CDR2 SQIVND (reference sequence). Here the CDR3 reads CASGNRLAGGWSEQFF. The CDR3 nucleotides are TGTGCCAGTGGCAACCGACTAGCGGGAGGATGGTCTGAGCAGTTCTTC.

In DNA, the CDR3 is TGTGCCAGCAGCTTAGGGTCGGGAAACTACGAGCAGTACTTC. Protein product: CASSLGSGNYEQYF. This chain uses TRBV7-9 with TRBJ2-7; maybe TRBD2 (5 bases). V dropped 1 base and J dropped 3 bases, with 10 bases sitting between them. This CDR3 is built from 14 residues. Germline V CDR1 and CDR2: SEHNR, FQNEAQ (reference sequence).

This sequence joins TRBV18 and TRBJ2-1, with 9 nucleotides matching TRBD2. V gave up 1 base and J gave up 7 bases; unmatched junction bases: 5. CDR1 is KGHSH and CDR2 is LQKENI in the germline V gene. CDR3 length: 15 residues. Here the CDR3 reads CASSPRASGDNEQFF. CDR3 bases: TGTGCCAGCTCACCACGGGCTAGCGGGGATAATGAGCAGTTCTTC.

This clone was detected only once. The V gene is TRBV4-2, the J gene TRBJ2-2, with a weak D call TRBD1 (5 bases). The germline CDR1 and CDR2 sequences are LGHNA and YNFKEQ. The CDR3 has 17 residues. V dropped 2 bases and J dropped 0 bases, with 13 bases sitting between them. The CDR3 sequence: CASSQTLTASNTGELFF. CDR3 coding DNA: TGTGCCAGCAGCCAAACCCTGACAGCCTCGAACACCGGGGAGCTGTTTTTT.

This sequence joins TRBV6-6 and TRBJ2-3, with 8 bases lining up with TRBD2. Per germline, CDR1 MNHNY and CDR2 SVGAGI (reference sequence). The CDR3 has 16 amino acids. Trimming at V came to 6 bases and at J to 0 bases, leaving 8 bases not matched to a gene. The CDR3 protein is CASRKLSGTSTDTQYF. The CDR3 DNA reads TGTGCCAGCAGAAAACTTAGCGGGACTAGCACAGATACGCAGTATTTT.

The chain uses TRBV19 and TRBJ2-3, with D tentatively TRBD1 (5 bases). CDR1 LNHDA and CDR2 SQIVND come from the germline V gene (reference sequence). Trimming removed 4 bases at V and 5 bases at J, with 10 bases between. The CDR3 is 13 residues long. The CDR3 here is CASSKGLRDTQYF. The CDR3 DNA reads as TGTGCCAGTAGTAAGGGGTTAAGAGATACGCAGTATTTT.

V and J are TRBV2 and TRBJ1-3, with 9 bases identical to TRBD1. This CDR3 is 14 amino acids long. V shed 6 bases and J 4 bases; nucleotides not matched to a gene: 4. Germline CDR1 and CDR2: SNHLY and FYNNEI. Here the CDR3 DNA reads TGTGCCAGCAGAGGGACAGGGCAAGGAAACACCATATATTTT. As protein: CASRGTGQGNTIYF.

J is TRBJ2-7 and V is TRBV15, with 9 nucleotides matching TRBD2. This CDR3 is built from 16 residues. J gave up 3 bases and V 0 bases, and 6 bases lay outside the gene matches. The germline V gene has CDR1 LNHNV and CDR2 YYDKDF (reference sequence). The CDR3: CATSRDRGSGSYEQYF. The CDR3 nucleotides read TGTGCCACCAGCAGAGATAGGGGTAGCGGGAGCTACGAGCAGTACTTC.

The chain uses TRBV28 and TRBJ2-5, with TRBD2 matching 11 bases. V lost 2 bases to trimming and J lost 4 bases; unmatched junction nucleotides: 9. Germline-derived CDR1 and CDR2 are MDHEN and SYDVKM. This CDR3 has 17 residues. The CDR3 region is CASSLDPLAGEGETQYF. In DNA, the CDR3 is TGTGCCAGCAGTTTAGATCCACTAGCGGGAGAAGGAGAGACCCAGTACTTC.

The chain employs TRBV10-3 and TRBJ2-1, with 9 bases that match TRBD2. The CDR3 consists of 16 residues. Germline CDR1 is ENHRY and CDR2 is SYGVKD. V trimming: 4 bases; J trimming: 3 bases; junction bases outside the gene matches: 7. The CDR3 sequence: CAISGDSGRGYNEQFF. CDR3 sequence (DNA): TGTGCCATCAGTGGGGATAGCGGGAGAGGCTACAATGAGCAGTTCTTC.

This chain uses TRBV2 with TRBJ2-7; D gene uncertain. Trimming removed 4 bases at V and 3 bases at J, with 13 bases between. Germline CDR1 reads SNHLY; CDR2 reads FYNNEI. The CDR3 consists of 14 residues. CDR3 coding DNA: TGTGCCAGCAGTGTACGACATTCGGTCTACGAGCAGTACTTC. This codes for CASSVRHSVYEQYF. Full variable domain (missing parts from reference TRBV2 and TRBJ2-7): EPEVTQTPSHQVTQMGQEVILRCVPISNHLYFYWYRQILGQKVEFLVSFYNNEISEKSEIFDDQFSVERPDGSNFTLKIRSTKLEDSAMYFCASSVRHSVYEQYFGPGTRLTVT.

The chain joins TRBV29-1 to TRBJ1-1; D is possibly TRBD1 (5 bases). V lost 4 bases and J 3 bases, leaving 18 bases between the germline ends. There are 15 residues in the CDR3. Germline loops: CDR1 SQVTM, CDR2 ANQGSEA. The CDR3 DNA follows: TGCAGCGTTGGGGGGGGGAGGGGATGGGACACTGAAGCTTTCTTT. Translating gives CSVGGGRGWDTEAFF.

The genes are TRBV19 and TRBJ2-5; D unclear. The germline V gene encodes CDR1 LNHDA and CDR2 SQIVND (reference sequence). This CDR3 has 13 residues. Between the trimmed V and J ends, which lost 3 bases and 5 bases, there was a span of 10 bases. CDR3 residues: CASSMARRETQYF. The DNA for the CDR3 is TGTGCCAGTAGTATGGCTAGGCGGGAGACCCAGTACTTC.

The V gene is TRBV27, the J gene TRBJ2-2; a weak D match, TRBD1 (6 bases). The germline V gene encodes CDR1 MNHEY and CDR2 SMNVEV (reference sequence). The CDR3 has 15 amino acids. With 6 bases removed from V and 7 bases from J, the gap between germline ends came to 18 bases. In nucleotides, the CDR3 is TGTGCCAGCAGGGGACAAAACAGGGTTCACGGGGAGCTGTTTTTT. This codes for CASRGQNRVHGELFF.

The chain combines TRBV11-2 with TRBJ2-1; 9 nucleotides match TRBD1. Trimming took 5 bases from V and 2 from J; bases not matched to a gene: 7. The CDR3 consists of 16 residues. In germline, CDR1 is SGHAT, CDR2 FQNNGV. In nucleotides, the CDR3 is TGTGCCAGCAGCACTAGGACAGGGGCTACCTACAATGAGCAGTTCTTC. Its protein product is CASSTRTGATYNEQFF.

The rearrangement joins TRBV5-8 to TRBJ2-3, with 7 bases fitting TRBD1. CDR1 and CDR2 (germline): SGHTS, YDEGEE. The V gene end was trimmed by 3 bases and the J gene end by 4 bases; junction bases not matched to a gene: 8. CDR3 length: 15 amino acids. The DNA of the CDR3 is TGTGCCAGCAGCTACCGACAGGGTTTTGCAGATACGCAGTATTTT. Its translation: CASSYRQGFADTQYF. Using reference TRBV5-8 and TRBJ2-3 for the parts outside the CDR3, the full variable domain is EAGVTQSPTHLIKTRGQQATLRCSPISGHTSVYWYQQALGLGLQFLLWYDEGEERNRGNFPPRFSGRQFPNYSSELNVNALELEDSALYLCASSYRQGFADTQYFGPGTRLTVL.

This chain joins TRBV30 and TRBJ2-6, with TRBD2 identical over 10 bases. Germline V gene lookup returns CDR1 GTSNPN and CDR2 SVGIG (reference sequence). Trimming took 1 base from V and 4 from J; bases not matched to a gene: 10. The CDR3 loop spans 18 amino acids. This CDR3 is CAWSGPSGRRVGANVLTF. The CDR3, as DNA: TGTGCCTGGAGTGGACCTAGCGGGAGACGGGTAGGGGCCAACGTCCTGACTTTC.

This chain links TRBV7-2 with TRBJ2-3; 8 positions agree with TRBD1. Trimming at V came to 3 bases and at J to 4 bases, leaving 3 bases not matched to a gene. CDR1 is SGHTA and CDR2 is FQGNSA in the germline V gene. The CDR3 is made up of 14 amino acids. As DNA, the CDR3 is TGTGCCAGCAGCTTGGACAGGGTCCCAGATACGCAGTATTTT. Translating gives CASSLDRVPDTQYF.

This chain joins TRBV2 and TRBJ2-3, with D maybe TRBD2 (5 bases). V was clipped by 7 bases and J by 2 bases, with 13 bases between them. The CDR3 has 14 residues. Germline V lookup: CDR1 SNHLY, CDR2 FYNNEI. The CDR3 is CASTGKTFTDTQYF. In nucleotides, the CDR3 is TGTGCCAGCACCGGGAAGACCTTCACAGATACGCAGTATTTT. Filled out from reference TRBV2 and TRBJ2-3, the complete variable domain reads EPEVTQTPSHQVTQMGQEVILRCVPISNHLYFYWYRQILGQKVEFLVSFYNNEISEKSEIFDDQFSVERPDGSNFTLKIRSTKLEDSAMYFCASTGKTFTDTQYFGPGTRLTVL.

The chain couples TRBV29-1 to TRBJ2-1; 7 bases align to TRBD2. Germline V CDR1 and CDR2: SQVTM, ANQGSEA. The length of the CDR3 is 15 residues. The junction had 13 bases not matched to a gene; V was cut back by 2 bases and J by 9 bases. The DNA of the CDR3 is TGCAGCGTTGAAAGGTTTGCGGGAGCTGGGGTTGAGCAGTTCTTC. It translates to CSVERFAGAGVEQFF.

The chain has TRBV6-6 and TRBJ1-1, with 7 positions matching TRBD1. Germline V gives CDR1 MNHNY, CDR2 SVGAGI (reference sequence). V lost 4 bases to trimming and J lost 1 base; unmatched junction nucleotides: 9. The CDR3 runs to 16 residues. The CDR3 region is CASSFPSGTANTEAFF. DNA for the CDR3: TGTGCCAGCAGTTTCCCTTCCGGGACAGCGAACACTGAAGCTTTCTTT.